Each of the 17 T cell receptor beta chains below was sequenced from the same sample in a study of CD8 T cells in Susac syndrome. With random hexamers, reverse transcription was performed on about 0.5 to 1 ug of RNA. TCRdb reanalysed the immunoSEQ multiplex PCR reads using MiXCR and keeps one entry per CDR3 protein. The top ten hold about 0.13% of the sample, which has 120,000 or so distinct CDR3 sequences, just over 95% seen once. The source material was CD4+ T cells from PBMCs. These receptor sequences come from a human donor with Susac syndrome.

The chain joins TRBV20-1 to TRBJ2-3; D is unresolved. The CDR3 sequence is 13 residues long. V lost 3 bases and J lost 1, with 8 bases in between. Germline V gene lookup returns CDR1 DFQATT and CDR2 SNEGSKA (reference sequence). This CDR3 reads CSASPHRTDTQYF. CDR3 nucleotides: TGCAGTGCTAGTCCGCACCGCACAGATACGCAGTATTTT.

V is TRBV3-1 and J is TRBJ2-5; D unclear. The CDR3 length is 14 residues. Trimming removed 5 bases at V and 1 base at J, with 11 bases between. The germline CDR1 and CDR2 sequences are LGHDT and YNNKEL (reference sequence). The CDR3 nucleotides are TGTGCCAGCAGCTATGGACCGACCCAAGAGACCCAGTACTTC. Residues: CASSYGPTQETQYF.

V and J are TRBV7-8 and TRBJ1-5; 10 bases are shared with TRBD1. The CDR3 has 15 amino acids. CDR1 and CDR2 (germline): SGHVS, FQNEAQ. Trimming cost V 6 bases and J 7 bases; bases outside gene matches: 9. DNA of the CDR3: TGTGCCAGCAGATCCGGGACAGGGGCAAAACAGCCCCAGCATTTT. Amino acids: CASRSGTGAKQPQHF. The full variable domain, rest sourced from reference TRBV7-8 and TRBJ1-5, is GAGVSQSPRYKVAKRGQDVALRCDPISGHVSLFWYQQALGQGPEFLTYFQNEAQLDKSGLPSDRFFAERPEGSVSTLKIQRTQQEDSAVYLCASRSGTGAKQPQHFGDGTRLSIL.

V and J are TRBV12-3 or TRBV12-4 and TRBJ2-4; D could derive from TRBD1 or TRBD2 (6 bases each). The CDR3 extends over 13 amino acids. Trimming pared 6 bases from V and 7 bases from J, leaving 13 bases between. CDR3 nucleotide sequence: TGTGCCAGCAGCCCTACAGGGAGGAACATTCAGTACTTC. It translates to CASSPTGRNIQYF.

In DNA, the CDR3 is TGTGCCAGCAGCAGGGATGACTATGGCTACACCTTC. It yields the protein CASSRDDYGYTF. The genes are TRBV5-4 and TRBJ1-2; no firm D call. CDR1 and CDR2 from the germline V gene are SGHNT and YYREEE (reference sequence). Trimming took off 4 bases at V and 3 bases at J, with 7 bases between the two ends. The CDR3 covers 12 residues.

The chain joins TRBV12-3 or TRBV12-4 to TRBJ2-7; 14 bases align to TRBD2. Trimming took 7 bases from V and 6 from J; bases not matched to a gene: 5. The CDR3 has 14 amino acids. DNA for the CDR3: TGTGCCAGCACCGTGGGACTAGCGGGAGTCGAGCAGTACTTC. Encoded protein: CASTVGLAGVEQYF.

This chain uses TRBV5-1 with TRBJ1-2; 10 bases agree with TRBD1. With V trimmed by 1 base and J by 7 bases, 4 bases remained unmatched. The CDR3 is made up of 14 amino acids. Germline assignment: CDR1 SGHRS and CDR2 YFSETQ. The CDR3 here is CASSLPDRGSGYTF. In DNA, the CDR3 is TGCGCCAGCAGCTTGCCGGACAGGGGGTCTGGCTACACCTTC.

The chain has TRBV6-5 and TRBJ2-1; tentatively, D is TRBD2 (6 bases). The V and J ends lost 0 bases and 4 bases respectively, with 16 bases between them. The CDR3 runs to 17 residues. CDR1 MNHEY and CDR2 SVGAGI come from the germline V gene. CDR3 amino acids: CASSYSIGGDGYNEQFF. CDR3 in DNA: TGTGCCAGCAGTTACTCGATAGGAGGGGACGGGTACAATGAGCAGTTCTTC.

The rearrangement links TRBV29-1 to TRBJ1-5; tentative D call: TRBD1 (5 bases). This CDR3 is built from 13 residues. CDR1 and CDR2 from the germline V gene are SQVTM and ANQGSEA. The V gene lost 6 bases and the J gene lost 3 bases, with 12 bases spanning the gap. CDR3 nucleotide sequence: TGCAGCGTGGGACCGGCTCACAATCAGCCCCAGCATTTT. As protein: CSVGPAHNQPQHF.

About this clonotype itself: The junction does not match germline at one end; this may be a read error. The chain combines TRBV14 with TRBJ2-1; 15 nucleotides agree with TRBD2. The CDR3 consists of 13 residues. Germline V CDR1 and CDR2: SGHDN, FVKESK. The CDR3 DNA is TGTGCCAGCAGCCCCGGACTAGCGGGAGGGCCCGTCTTC. As protein: CASSPGLAGGPVF. The whole variable domain, filled in from reference TRBV14 and TRBJ2-1, reads EAGVTQFPSHSVIEKGQTVTLRCDPISGHDNLYWYRRVMGKEIKFLLHFVKESKQDESGMPNNRFLAERTGGTYSTLKVQPAELEDSGVYFCASSPGLAGGPVFGPGTRLTVL.

The chain is built from TRBV18 and TRBJ2-1; D gene uncertain. This CDR3 region has 12 residues. Between the trimmed V and J ends, which lost 2 bases and 6 bases, there was a span of 5 bases. Germline V gene sequence: CDR1 KGHSH, CDR2 LQKENI. CDR3 in amino acids: CASSPESNEQFF. CDR3 nucleotide sequence: TGTGCCAGCTCACCAGAGAGCAATGAGCAGTTCTTC.

In nucleotides, the CDR3 is TGTGCCAGCAGCTTAGCCGGGACTCCGGCCAATGAGCAGTTCTTC. It translates to CASSLAGTPANEQFF. The chain carries TRBV7-8 and TRBJ2-1; D may be TRBD2 (6 bases). The V gene's germline CDR1 is SGHVS and CDR2 FQNEAQ. The CDR3 covers 15 residues. Between the trimmed V and J ends, which lost 0 bases and 6 bases, there was a span of 12 bases.

The V and J genes are TRBV7-2 and TRBJ2-5; D remains ambiguous. The ends were cut back, 8 bases at V and 1 base at J, with 17 bases in the middle. In germline, CDR1 is SGHTA, CDR2 FQGNSA. The CDR3 has 15 residues. In DNA form, the CDR3 reads TGTGCCAGCTCTACCAACTGGCGGACCCAAGAGACCCAGTACTTC. It is translated as CASSTNWRTQETQYF.

This chain links TRBV7-3 with TRBJ2-1, with a weak D call TRBD2 (6 bases). The CDR3 is made up of 17 amino acids. Trimming left V 2 bases short and J 7 bases short, with 21 bases between. Germline CDR1 is SGHTA and CDR2 is FQGTGA. The CDR3 here is CASSLYRGGNVWNEQFF. The DNA of the CDR3 is TGTGCCAGCAGCTTATATCGTGGGGGGAATGTCTGGAATGAGCAGTTCTTC.

The rearrangement joins TRBV20-1 to TRBJ2-2; 7 bases line up with TRBD1. The V and J ends lost 0 bases and 0 bases, in that order; junction bases with no gene match: 4. Germline CDR1 is DFQATT and CDR2 is SNEGSKA (reference sequence). The CDR3 is made up of 16 amino acids. For the CDR3, the DNA is TGCAGTGCTAGAGACGCAGGGGGAGCGAACACCGGGGAGCTGTTTTTT. Amino acid sequence: CSARDAGGANTGELFF.

The J gene is TRBJ1-4, the V gene TRBV5-4, with unresolved D. The V end was cut by 0 bases, the J end by 7 bases, with 13 bases between. CDR1 and CDR2 from the germline V gene are SGHNT and YYREEE (reference sequence). The CDR3 spans 15 residues. CDR3 coding DNA: TGTGCCAGCAGCTTGGCCGTAGGGCTCAGTGAAAAACTGTTTTTT. It codes for CASSLAVGLSEKLFF.

The chain uses TRBV14 and TRBJ2-6; D may be TRBD1 (6 bases). This CDR3 has 18 amino acids. V gave up 4 bases and J gave up 4 bases, with 20 bases separating them. Per the germline V gene, CDR1 is SGHDN and CDR2 is FVKESK. The CDR3 reads CASSLLQGTSSGANVLTF. The CDR3 DNA sequence: TGTGCCAGCAGCCTCTTACAGGGTACCTCGTCGGGGGCCAACGTCCTGACTTTC.